A selection of T cell receptor beta chains follows, all from one sample in a study of control samples from healthy donors and cancer patients. Generated by immunoSEQ multiplex PCR, the TCRdb table keeps only in-frame clones and is missing some. The sample has about 69,000 clones; around 84% are singletons. The sequenced sample consisted of PBMCs. The receptors were sampled from a woman between 50 and 59 years old with lung cancer. Both conserved end residues are part of each CDR3. Each record gives: D gene, J gene, V gene, clone size, CDR3 DNA, CDR3 protein. The D gene is left open where the match is weak. Not all rows give a size; the values are once, few, many and, for expanded clones, a class.

TRBD2 | TRBJ2-3 | TRBV6-5 | NA | TGTGCCAGTCGGACTAGCGGAAACACAGATACGCAGTATTTT | CASRTSGNTDTQYF
NA | TRBJ1-3 | TRBV6-5 | NA | TGTGCCAGCAGTTATAGAGTCTCTGGAAACACCATATATTTT | CASSYRVSGNTIYF
TRBD1 | TRBJ1-1 | TRBV5-8 | NA | TGTGCCAGCAGCTTGGCTGTGACAGGGGGCTTAACTGAAGCTTTCTTT | CASSLAVTGGLTEAFF
TRBD1 | TRBJ2-5 | TRBV30 | NA | TGTGCCTGGAATAAGGACAGGGAACGGGAGACCCAGTACTTC | CAWNKDRERETQYF
NA | TRBJ2-1 | TRBV6-5 | NA | TGTGCCAGCAAGGAACTAACCGGGGCCAGTAATGAGCAGTTCTTC | CASKELTGASNEQFF
TRBD1 | TRBJ2-7 | TRBV4-1 | NA | TGCGCCAGCAGCCAAGATGACAGGGCTCCCTACGAGCAGTACTTC | CASSQDDRAPYEQYF
NA | TRBJ2-6 | TRBV2 | NA | TGTGCCAGCAGTGAAGTAAAGGGACCCGGGGCCAACGTCCTGACTTTC | CASSEVKGPGANVLTF
NA | TRBJ1-1 | TRBV30 | few | TGTGCCTGGAGTTCCTTCCCTGGCACTGAAGCTTTCTTT | CAWSSFPGTEAFF
TRBD2 | TRBJ2-3 | TRBV7-2 | NA | TGTGCCAGCGCCAGGGCGGGGGGAACAGATACGCAGTATTTT | CASARAGGTDTQYF
NA | TRBJ2-7 | TRBV12-3/TRBV12-4 | NA | TGTGCCAGCACCAACAACAGGGTCGGCGAGCAGTACTTC | CASTNNRVGEQYF
NA | TRBJ2-4 | TRBV19 | NA | TGTGCCATTGGCCCGGGACTAGCCAAAAACATTCAGTACTTC | CAIGPGLAKNIQYF
NA | TRBJ2-7 | TRBV18 | NA | TGTGCCAGCAACACGGGCAGGGACTCCTACGAGCAGTACTTC | CASNTGRDSYEQYF
NA | TRBJ1-1 | TRBV7-2 | NA | TGTGCCAGCAGCCTGACAGGGAACACTGAAGCTTTCTTT | CASSLTGNTEAFF
NA | TRBJ1-2 | TRBV7-9 | NA | TGTGCCAGCAGCTTAATCGTACCCAACACCTTC | CASSLIVPNTF
NA | TRBJ1-4 | TRBV6-5 | NA | TGTGCCAGCAGTTCCGGACTGAATGAAAAACTGTTTTTT | CASSSGLNEKLFF
NA | TRBJ2-7 | TRBV6-5 | NA | TGTGCCAGCAGGAGGGAGTTGGGGCGCGAGCAGTACTTC | CASRRELGREQYF
TRBD1 | TRBJ1-5 | TRBV27 | NA | TGTGCCAGCAGTTTACTCCGGACAGGGGGGATCAATCAGCCCCAGCATTTT | CASSLLRTGGINQPQHF
NA | TRBJ1-5 | TRBV7-8 | NA | TGTGCCAGCAGCTACCTTACGGCGGGGGTAGGCAATCAGCCCCAGCATTTT | CASSYLTAGVGNQPQHF
NA | TRBJ1-1 | TRBV28 | NA | TGTGCCACCGCGGACAGTATGAACACTGAAGCTTTCTTT | CATADSMNTEAFF
TRBD2 | TRBJ2-3 | TRBV28 | NA | TGTGCCAGCAGTTTACTCGTGACTAGCGGGGGGGCGCCTAGCACAGATACGCAGTATTTT | CASSLLVTSGGAPSTDTQYF